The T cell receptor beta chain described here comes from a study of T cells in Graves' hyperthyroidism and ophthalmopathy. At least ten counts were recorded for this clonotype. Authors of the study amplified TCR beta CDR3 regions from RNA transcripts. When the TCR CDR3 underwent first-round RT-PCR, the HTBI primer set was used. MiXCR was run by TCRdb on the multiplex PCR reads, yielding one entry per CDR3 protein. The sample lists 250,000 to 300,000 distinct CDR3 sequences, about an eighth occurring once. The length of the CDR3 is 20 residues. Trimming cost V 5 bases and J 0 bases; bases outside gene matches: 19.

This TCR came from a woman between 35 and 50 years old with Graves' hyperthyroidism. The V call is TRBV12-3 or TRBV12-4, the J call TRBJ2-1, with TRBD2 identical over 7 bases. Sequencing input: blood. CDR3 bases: TGTGCCAGCAGTCCCCTCCGGACTAGTTTGATCCCAGGCTCCTACAATGAGCAGTTCTTC. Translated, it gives CASSPLRTSLIPGSYNEQFF.